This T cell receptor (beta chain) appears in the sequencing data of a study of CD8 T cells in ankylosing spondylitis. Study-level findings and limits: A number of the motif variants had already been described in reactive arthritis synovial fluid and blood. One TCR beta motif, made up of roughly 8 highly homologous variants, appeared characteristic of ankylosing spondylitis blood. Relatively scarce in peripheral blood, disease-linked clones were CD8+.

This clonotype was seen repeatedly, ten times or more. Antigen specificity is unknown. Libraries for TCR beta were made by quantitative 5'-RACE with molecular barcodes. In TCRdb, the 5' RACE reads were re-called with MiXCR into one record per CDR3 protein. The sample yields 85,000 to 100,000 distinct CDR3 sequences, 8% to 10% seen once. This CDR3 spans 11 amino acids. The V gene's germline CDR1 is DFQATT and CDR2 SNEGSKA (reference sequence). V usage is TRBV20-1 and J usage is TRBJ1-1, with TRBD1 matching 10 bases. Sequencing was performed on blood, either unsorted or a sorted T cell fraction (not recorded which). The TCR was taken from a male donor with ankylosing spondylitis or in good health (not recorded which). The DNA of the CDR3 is TGCATCGGACAGGGGGGGACTGAAGCTTTCTTT. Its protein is CIGQGGTEAFF.